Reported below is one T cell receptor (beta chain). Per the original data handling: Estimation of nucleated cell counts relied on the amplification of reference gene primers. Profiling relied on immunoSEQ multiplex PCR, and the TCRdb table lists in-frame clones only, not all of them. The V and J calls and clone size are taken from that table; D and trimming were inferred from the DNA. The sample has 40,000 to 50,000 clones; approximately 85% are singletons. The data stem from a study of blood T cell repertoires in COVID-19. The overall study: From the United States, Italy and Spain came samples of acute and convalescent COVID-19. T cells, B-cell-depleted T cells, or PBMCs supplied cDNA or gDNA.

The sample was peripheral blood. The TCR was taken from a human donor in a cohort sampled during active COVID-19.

The CDR3 protein is CAWMRLNYGYTF. In DNA, the CDR3 is TGTGCCTGGATGAGGTTAAACTATGGCTACACCTTC. This sequence joins TRBV30 and TRBJ1-2; the D is unclear. CDR3 length: 12 residues. Germline V CDR1 and CDR2: GTSNPN, SVGIG (reference sequence). The V end was cut by 4 bases, the J end by 2 bases, with 8 bases between.